These T cell receptor beta chains were read from a single sample in a study of cytomegalovirus exposure and HLA in healthy donors. Using immunoSEQ multiplex PCR, the repertoire was profiled, and TCRdb retains in-frame clones only, with some absent. Of over 150,000 clones in the sample, more than 80% were seen once. Sample: PBMCs. These receptors were collected from a woman under 40 in good health and CMV-seropositive. Each CDR3 is given with its conserved first and last residue. The D gene is left open where the match is weak. Clone size is shown for a subset of rows, as once, few, many or a class of expanded clone.

v_call: TRBV6-6; clone_size: .; d_call: .; j_call: TRBJ2-2; cdr3_aa: CASSYSGLKNTGELFF; cdr3_nt: TGTGCCAGCAGTTACTCCGGACTCAAGAACACCGGGGAGCTGTTTTTT
v_call: TRBV5-1; clone_size: few; d_call: .; j_call: TRBJ1-1; cdr3_aa: CASSTDRPNTEAFF; cdr3_nt: TGCGCCAGCAGCACGGACAGACCGAACACTGAAGCTTTCTTT
v_call: TRBV2; clone_size: .; d_call: TRBD1; j_call: TRBJ2-1; cdr3_aa: CASSELVTGGNEQFF; cdr3_nt: TGTGCCAGCAGTGAATTAGTGACAGGGGGGAATGAGCAGTTCTTC
v_call: TRBV11-2; clone_size: few; d_call: TRBD2; j_call: TRBJ2-1; cdr3_aa: CASSLNSGGDNEQFF; cdr3_nt: TGTGCCAGCAGCTTAAACAGCGGGGGGGACAATGAGCAGTTCTTC
v_call: TRBV7-2; clone_size: .; d_call: TRBD1; j_call: TRBJ2-7; cdr3_aa: CASSLWQGETYEQYF; cdr3_nt: TGTGCCAGCAGCTTGTGGCAGGGGGAGACCTACGAGCAGTACTTC
v_call: TRBV30; clone_size: .; d_call: .; j_call: TRBJ2-1; cdr3_aa: CAWSVTTSVPPFF; cdr3_nt: TGTGCCTGGAGTGTAACTACCAGCGTGCCGCCGTTCTTC
v_call: TRBV2; clone_size: .; d_call: TRBD1; j_call: TRBJ1-1; cdr3_aa: CASGPRGWNTEAFF; cdr3_nt: TGTGCCAGCGGGCCCAGGGGGTGGAACACTGAAGCTTTCTTT
v_call: TRBV27; clone_size: few; d_call: .; j_call: TRBJ2-1; cdr3_aa: CASRPLTALMGLYNEQFF; cdr3_nt: TGTGCCAGCAGGCCCCTGACGGCCCTCATGGGGCTATACAATGAGCAGTTCTTC
v_call: TRBV10-3; clone_size: .; d_call: .; j_call: TRBJ1-2; cdr3_aa: CATRGGTYGYTF; cdr3_nt: TGTGCCACCCGAGGCGGCACCTATGGCTACACCTTC
v_call: TRBV5-1; clone_size: .; d_call: TRBD2; j_call: TRBJ2-7; cdr3_aa: CASSSLAGFNEQYF; cdr3_nt: TGCGCCAGCAGCTCACTAGCGGGGTTTAACGAGCAGTACTTC
v_call: TRBV6-1; clone_size: .; d_call: .; j_call: TRBJ2-6; cdr3_aa: CASRLIQSGANVLTF; cdr3_nt: TGTGCCAGCAGACTGATTCAATCTGGGGCCAACGTCCTGACTTTC
v_call: TRBV5-1; clone_size: .; d_call: .; j_call: TRBJ2-1; cdr3_aa: CASSTPDSSNEQFF; cdr3_nt: TGCGCCAGCAGCACGCCGGACAGTTCCAATGAGCAGTTCTTC
v_call: TRBV4-3; clone_size: .; d_call: TRBD1; j_call: TRBJ1-6; cdr3_aa: CASSRGQGADPLHF; cdr3_nt: TGCGCCAGCAGCCGAGGACAGGGGGCTGATCCCCTCCACTTT
v_call: TRBV15; clone_size: .; d_call: .; j_call: TRBJ2-7; cdr3_aa: CATSRQGYEQYF; cdr3_nt: TGTGCCACCAGCAGGCAGGGCTACGAGCAGTACTTC
v_call: TRBV5-6; clone_size: .; d_call: .; j_call: TRBJ1-4; cdr3_aa: CASSWGPAQSNEKLFF; cdr3_nt: TGTGCCAGCAGCTGGGGGCCGGCACAGTCAAATGAAAAACTGTTTTTT
v_call: TRBV18; clone_size: .; d_call: .; j_call: TRBJ2-2; cdr3_aa: CASSGTNTGELFF; cdr3_nt: TGTGCCAGCTCGGGGACTAACACCGGGGAGCTGTTTTTT
v_call: TRBV19; clone_size: .; d_call: .; j_call: TRBJ2-3; cdr3_aa: CASRLPDRDTQYF; cdr3_nt: TGTGCCAGTAGACTGCCCGACAGGGATACGCAGTATTTT
v_call: TRBV6-5; clone_size: .; d_call: .; j_call: TRBJ1-1; cdr3_aa: CASISKEAFF; cdr3_nt: TGTGCCAGCATCTCTAAGGAAGCTTTCTTT
v_call: TRBV10-3; clone_size: .; d_call: .; j_call: TRBJ1-2; cdr3_aa: CAISDNNNPNYGYTF; cdr3_nt: TGTGCCATCAGTGATAATAACAATCCTAACTATGGCTACACCTTC
v_call: TRBV6-5; clone_size: .; d_call: TRBD2; j_call: TRBJ2-7; cdr3_aa: CASSSLSGGVYEQYF; cdr3_nt: TGTGCCAGCAGTTCCCTTAGCGGGGGGGTCTACGAGCAGTACTTC
v_call: TRBV4-3; clone_size: .; d_call: .; j_call: TRBJ2-3; cdr3_aa: CASSLGPPGGERGDTQYF; cdr3_nt: TGCGCCAGCAGCTTAGGCCCCCCGGGGGGCGAACGGGGAGATACGCAGTATTTT
v_call: TRBV11-2; clone_size: few; d_call: TRBD1; j_call: TRBJ1-3; cdr3_aa: CASSPDRGGNTIYF; cdr3_nt: TGTGCCAGCAGCCCGGACAGGGGAGGAAACACCATATATTTT
v_call: TRBV19; clone_size: .; d_call: .; j_call: TRBJ1-5; cdr3_aa: CASSAFEKSNQPQHF; cdr3_nt: TGTGCCAGTAGTGCCTTCGAGAAAAGCAATCAGCCCCAGCATTTT
v_call: TRBV2; clone_size: .; d_call: TRBD2; j_call: TRBJ2-5; cdr3_aa: CASIIVAGGPETQYF; cdr3_nt: TGTGCCAGCATTATCGTAGCGGGGGGGCCGGAGACCCAGTACTTC
v_call: TRBV9; clone_size: .; d_call: .; j_call: TRBJ2-3; cdr3_aa: CASSDDTRYTDTQYF; cdr3_nt: TGTGCCAGCAGCGACGACACCAGATACACAGATACGCAGTATTTT
v_call: TRBV4-3; clone_size: .; d_call: .; j_call: TRBJ2-1; cdr3_aa: CASSVRDWHNEQFF; cdr3_nt: TGCGCCAGCAGCGTCCGGGACTGGCACAATGAGCAGTTCTTC
v_call: TRBV10-3; clone_size: .; d_call: TRBD1; j_call: TRBJ1-2; cdr3_aa: CAISLQDRSNYGYTF; cdr3_nt: TGTGCCATCAGCCTTCAGGACAGGAGTAACTATGGCTACACCTTC
v_call: TRBV2; clone_size: .; d_call: TRBD1; j_call: TRBJ1-5; cdr3_aa: CASSEGNRGSNQPQHF; cdr3_nt: TGTGCCAGCAGTGAAGGGAACAGGGGTAGCAATCAGCCCCAGCATTTT
v_call: TRBV19; clone_size: .; d_call: .; j_call: TRBJ1-5; cdr3_aa: CASSIPGGDWGNQPQHF; cdr3_nt: TGTGCCAGTAGTATCCCCGGGGGGGACTGGGGCAATCAGCCCCAGCATTTT
v_call: TRBV7-9; clone_size: .; d_call: TRBD1; j_call: TRBJ2-5; cdr3_aa: CASSPVQGQGNTETQYF; cdr3_nt: TGTGCCAGCAGCCCCGTACAGGGACAGGGGAATACAGAGACCCAGTACTTC
v_call: TRBV6-5; clone_size: few; d_call: TRBD2; j_call: TRBJ2-7; cdr3_aa: CASSRLAGLEEQYF; cdr3_nt: TGTGCCAGCAGTAGACTAGCGGGGTTAGAAGAGCAGTACTTC
v_call: TRBV6-5; clone_size: .; d_call: TRBD1; j_call: TRBJ1-5; cdr3_aa: CASSRTGGSQPQHF; cdr3_nt: TGTGCCAGCAGCCGGACAGGGGGCAGTCAGCCCCAGCATTTT
v_call: TRBV5-4; clone_size: .; d_call: TRBD2; j_call: TRBJ2-3; cdr3_aa: CASSPSPSGVFTDTQYF; cdr3_nt: TGTGCCAGCAGCCCCTCACCTAGCGGGGTCTTCACAGATACGCAGTATTTT
v_call: TRBV6-5; clone_size: .; d_call: .; j_call: TRBJ1-1; cdr3_aa: CASSWRTGRTEAFF; cdr3_nt: TGTGCCAGCAGCTGGAGGACGGGAAGGACTGAAGCTTTCTTT
v_call: TRBV29-1; clone_size: .; d_call: TRBD1; j_call: TRBJ2-3; cdr3_aa: CSADRGEDTQYF; cdr3_nt: TGCAGCGCTGACAGGGGCGAGGATACGCAGTATTTT
v_call: TRBV19; clone_size: .; d_call: .; j_call: TRBJ2-1; cdr3_aa: CASSPAGGRNNEQFF; cdr3_nt: TGTGCCAGTAGTCCCGCCGGGGGTCGGAACAATGAGCAGTTCTTC
v_call: TRBV13; clone_size: few; d_call: .; j_call: TRBJ2-5; cdr3_aa: CASSLRQETQYF; cdr3_nt: TGTGCCAGCAGCTTGAGACAAGAGACCCAGTACTTC
v_call: TRBV5-1; clone_size: .; d_call: .; j_call: TRBJ2-2; cdr3_aa: CASSTMLGNTGELFF; cdr3_nt: TGCGCCAGCAGCACTATGCTCGGGAACACCGGGGAGCTGTTTTTT
v_call: TRBV27; clone_size: once; d_call: TRBD1; j_call: TRBJ2-1; cdr3_aa: CASSLLSTGTYNEQFF; cdr3_nt: TGTGCCAGCAGTTTACTGTCGACAGGGACCTACAATGAGCAGTTCTTC
v_call: TRBV2; clone_size: .; d_call: .; j_call: TRBJ1-5; cdr3_aa: CASSVGQPRQPQHF; cdr3_nt: TGTGCCAGCAGTGTGGGCCAGCCCCGCCAGCCCCAGCATTTT
v_call: TRBV30; clone_size: .; d_call: TRBD1; j_call: TRBJ1-3; cdr3_aa: CAWSYRGSGLTGNTIYF; cdr3_nt: TGTGCCTGGAGTTACAGGGGGAGTGGGCTGACTGGAAACACCATATATTTT
v_call: TRBV5-6; clone_size: .; d_call: TRBD1; j_call: TRBJ1-2; cdr3_aa: CASSRDRSWGYGYTF; cdr3_nt: TGTGCCAGCAGTCGGGACAGGTCCTGGGGGTATGGCTACACCTTC
v_call: TRBV4-2; clone_size: .; d_call: .; j_call: TRBJ1-2; cdr3_aa: CASSQALDRFYGYTF; cdr3_nt: TGTGCCAGCAGCCAAGCTTTAGACAGGTTCTATGGCTACACCTTC
v_call: TRBV7-2; clone_size: .; d_call: TRBD1; j_call: TRBJ2-1; cdr3_aa: CASSFGQGPYNEQFF; cdr3_nt: TGTGCCAGCAGCTTCGGACAGGGTCCCTACAATGAGCAGTTCTTC
v_call: TRBV7-2; clone_size: .; d_call: TRBD2; j_call: TRBJ2-5; cdr3_aa: CASSPTLVAGGGKTQYF; cdr3_nt: TGTGCCAGCAGCCCTACTTTGGTCGCGGGGGGCGGGAAGACCCAGTACTTC
v_call: TRBV20-1; clone_size: .; d_call: .; j_call: TRBJ1-2; cdr3_aa: CSASGGYGYTF; cdr3_nt: TGCAGTGCTAGTGGCGGCTATGGCTACACCTTC
v_call: TRBV5-6; clone_size: .; d_call: .; j_call: TRBJ1-3; cdr3_aa: CASSAGSISGNTIYF; cdr3_nt: TGTGCCAGCAGCGCAGGATCTATCTCTGGAAACACCATATATTTT
v_call: TRBV11-2; clone_size: few; d_call: .; j_call: TRBJ2-3; cdr3_aa: CASSLADTQYF; cdr3_nt: TGTGCCAGCAGCTTAGCGGATACGCAGTATTTT
v_call: TRBV13; clone_size: .; d_call: TRBD2; j_call: TRBJ2-7; cdr3_aa: CASSLGLAGGYEQYF; cdr3_nt: TGTGCCAGCAGCTTAGGACTAGCGGGGGGTTACGAGCAGTACTTC
v_call: TRBV9; clone_size: few; d_call: .; j_call: TRBJ2-1; cdr3_aa: CASSVDGGTYNEQFF; cdr3_nt: TGTGCCAGCAGCGTAGATGGCGGGACCTACAATGAGCAGTTCTTC
v_call: TRBV2; clone_size: once; d_call: .; j_call: TRBJ1-3; cdr3_aa: CASSPGSSGNTIYF; cdr3_nt: TGTGCCAGCAGTCCAGGTAGCTCTGGAAACACCATATATTTT
v_call: TRBV7-9; clone_size: once; d_call: .; j_call: TRBJ1-4; cdr3_aa: CASSSQGIEKLFF; cdr3_nt: TGTGCCAGCAGCTCGCAGGGTATTGAAAAACTGTTTTTT
v_call: TRBV6-1; clone_size: few; d_call: .; j_call: TRBJ2-7; cdr3_aa: CASSETLDRFSYEQYF; cdr3_nt: TGTGCCAGCAGTGAAACTCTGGACAGATTCTCCTACGAGCAGTACTTC
v_call: TRBV15; clone_size: .; d_call: .; j_call: TRBJ2-5; cdr3_aa: CATSRAPEGVGETQYF; cdr3_nt: TGTGCCACCAGCAGAGCCCCGGAAGGGGTAGGAGAGACCCAGTACTTC